This note documents a single T cell receptor beta chain sequence. This sample was included in a study of blood T cell repertoires in COVID-19. Study in general: Spain, Italy and the United States supplied samples that represented acute and convalescent COVID-19.

This CDR3 has 16 residues. Germline-derived CDR1 and CDR2 are MNHNS and SASEGT. Trimming left V 4 bases short and J 7 bases short, with 17 bases between. Methods used by the authors: Amplifying reference gene primers gave estimates of nucleated cell counts. Assay used: immunoSEQ multiplex PCR; TCRdb lists only in-frame clones, some missing. Clone size and the V and J calls come from that table; the DNA yielded D and trimming. The data hold 90,000 to 120,000 clones, with 75% to 90% observed a single time. The chain is built from TRBV6-1 and TRBJ1-6; possibly TRBD1 for D (6 bases). The sequencing sample was made of peripheral blood. This receptor was identified in a man between 60 and 75 years old with acute or convalescent COVID-19. The CDR3 spells CASSVPAGALNSPLHF. As DNA, the CDR3 is TGTGCCAGCAGTGTCCCTGCGGGGGCCCTGAATTCACCCCTCCACTTT.